What follows is one T cell receptor beta chain and its context. Libraries were prepared by immunoSEQ multiplex PCR; TCRdb keeps only in-frame clonotypes and omits some of them. Seen here are around 250,000 clones, approximately 85% observed once, and the top ten hold approximately 1.9%. J was trimmed by 8 bases and V by 4 bases; bases with no gene match: 8. The germline CDR1 and CDR2 sequences are SGHRS and YFSETQ. The CDR3 contains 13 residues. This entry comes from a study of blood T cell repertoires in COVID-19. The V and J genes are TRBV5-1 and TRBJ1-2, with 7 bases that match TRBD1. Sequencing was performed on PBMCs or T cells enriched from blood (not recorded which). The TCR sequence derives from a woman aged 45 to 65 who had recovered from COVID-19. CDR3 sequence: CASSPTGPRGYTF. The CDR3 DNA sequence: TGCGCCAGCAGCCCGACAGGGCCCAGGGGCTACACCTTC.